This T cell receptor (beta chain) was retrieved from a study of Ad26.COV2.S vaccination and SARS-CoV-2 variants. Study-level background: Donor allocation was to the COV1001 Ad26.COV2.S trial arm.

Described treatment: roughly 20 received Ad26.COV2.S at low or high dose, single or two shots; several received placebo; per-sample allocation not given. The samples were gathered on day 63 after the first injection of vaccine or placebo. For this clone: Its antigen is not known.

The table came from immunoSEQ multiplex PCR; TCRdb's copy has only in-frame clones and leaves some out. The sample lists about 440,000 clones, 90% occurring once. Broader study findings: Vaccinated individuals (as opposed to placebo recipients) had higher spike-specific TCR breadth. A substantial breadth of spike-specific CD8+ and CD4+ T cell responses after vaccination has been reported.

After removal of 3 bases from V and 0 bases from J, the junction contained 12 bases not matched to a gene. The germline gives CDR1 MNHEY, CDR2 SMNVEV (reference sequence). This CDR3 spans 21 amino acids. The material was peripheral blood, obtained in a trial of Ad26.COV2.S vaccine versus placebo. This rearrangement joins TRBV27 to TRBJ2-1, with 15 bases fitting TRBD2. This receptor was identified in a person aged 18 to 65 who received the Ad26.COV2.S COVID-19 vaccine or a placebo. The CDR3 loop is CASSFSPPGLAGGDSYNEQFF. CDR3 bases: TGTGCCAGCAGTTTCAGCCCCCCCGGACTAGCGGGAGGGGACTCCTACAATGAGCAGTTCTTC.